One TCR beta chain is described in this entry. Antigen unknown. The data are from a study of a mutant IDH1 vaccine in newly diagnosed glioma. Produced via immunoSEQ multiplex PCR; TCRdb's table is partial and in-frame only. The sample lists about 32,000 clones, 75% to 85% occurring once. Time point defined: week 11, during vaccination. Vaccinated patients received 300 ug of mutant IDH1 20-mer peptide per dose, with topical imiquimod. CDR1 and CDR2 from the germline V gene are ENHRY and SYGVKD. The CDR3 length is 15 residues. V shed 2 bases, J shed 6 bases, and the junction held 7 bases outside the gene matches.

The sample consisted of PBMCs, taken from a glioma patient whose treatment included an IDH1 peptide vaccine. The chain carries TRBV10-3 and TRBJ2-3, with 8 bases aligning to TRBD2. The source of this sequence is a man aged 30 to 39 with glioma. Written as DNA, the CDR3 is TGTGCCATCAGTGAGCGGCGGGAGGCACCTGATACGCAGTATTTT. This translates into CAISERREAPDTQYF.